The 23 T cell receptor beta chains reported below all come from one sample, sequenced in a study of CD8+ T cells in alopecia areata. RNA extraction was followed by reverse transcription into cDNA, which acted as the sequencing template. The data were produced by immunoSEQ multiplex PCR, yet TCRdb's version contains in-frame clones alone and is incomplete. The sample records some 240,000 clones, approximately 61% being singletons. This sample comprised CD4+ T cells sorted from blood, obtained at week 0. The receptors here all came from a human donor with alopecia areata.

The rearrangement links TRBV23-1 to TRBJ1-6, with a possible D match to TRBD1 (6 bases). TRBV23-1 is designated an ORF whose function remains uncertain. The CDR3 is made up of 18 amino acids. V dropped 2 bases and J dropped 8 bases, with 22 bases sitting between them. Written as DNA, the CDR3 is TGCGCCAGCAGTCAACTTACGACCGGCGCGGGGGCCGATTCACCCCTCCACTTT. It encodes CASSQLTTGAGADSPLHF.

The chain combines TRBV27 with TRBJ1-5; no clear D. The CDR3 loop spans 15 amino acids. Trimming left V 3 bases short and J 0 bases short, with 9 bases between. The V gene's germline CDR1 is MNHEY and CDR2 SMNVEV (reference sequence). CDR3 bases: TGTGCCAGCAGTTTCTCCGGTTATAGCAATCAGCCCCAGCATTTT. It is translated as CASSFSGYSNQPQHF.

The CDR3 region is CASSVAQGNTEAFF. As DNA, the CDR3 is TGTGCCAGCAGTGTCGCACAGGGGAACACTGAAGCTTTCTTT. The V and J genes are TRBV25-1 and TRBJ1-1, with a possible D match to TRBD1 (6 bases). From germline, CDR1 is MGHDK and CDR2 SYGVNS. V was cut by 4 bases and J by 1 base, with 10 bases left in between. This CDR3 contains 14 residues.

The chain joins TRBV6-5 to TRBJ2-7; TRBD1 matches 7 bases. The CDR3 loop spans 13 amino acids. Germline CDR1 MNHEY, CDR2 SVGAGI. V gave up 6 bases and J gave up 2 bases; unmatched junction bases: 4. The CDR3 DNA follows: TGTGCCAGCAGCCCTGACAGGGCCTACGAGCAGTACTTC. Its protein is CASSPDRAYEQYF.

The chain joins TRBV7-9 to TRBJ2-1; D tentatively reads TRBD1 or TRBD2 (5 bases each). Per the germline V gene, CDR1 is SEHNR and CDR2 is FQNEAQ (reference sequence). The CDR3 length is 16 residues. Between the trimmed V and J ends, which lost 0 bases and 2 bases, there was a span of 11 bases. CDR3 loop: CASSLASGATYNEQFF. The CDR3 nucleotides are TGTGCCAGCAGCTTAGCCTCCGGGGCTACCTACAATGAGCAGTTCTTC.

This rearrangement joins TRBV30 to TRBJ1-2, with D maybe TRBD1 (5 bases). Per germline, CDR1 GTSNPN and CDR2 SVGIG (reference sequence). V lost 7 bases and J 4 bases, leaving 22 bases between the germline ends. There are 15 residues in the CDR3. The CDR3 nucleotides read TGTGCCTCTTCCCCGGGGGTAAATAAAGGCTATGGCTACACCTTC. Its protein product is CASSPGVNKGYGYTF.

This clone was seen just once. This chain uses TRBV9 with TRBJ2-6; 9 nucleotides match TRBD1. The CDR3 runs 18 residues. Germline V CDR1 and CDR2: SGDLS, YYNGEE. After removal of 3 bases from V and 3 bases from J, the junction contained 10 bases not matched to a gene. The CDR3 loop is CASSGGGQGFNGANVLTF. As DNA, the CDR3 is TGTGCCAGCAGCGGTGGGGGACAGGGTTTTAATGGGGCCAACGTCCTGACTTTC.

V gene TRBV30 combines with J gene TRBJ2-1; D perhaps matches TRBD2 (7 bases). V was clipped by 0 bases and J by 6 bases, with 12 bases between them. The CDR3 runs 14 residues. Germline V gene sequence: CDR1 GTSNPN, CDR2 SVGIG (reference sequence). CDR3 DNA: TGTGCCTGGAGTGTGAGGGGGGGCCCCAATGAGCAGTTCTTC. Translation: CAWSVRGGPNEQFF.

The V gene is TRBV7-6, the J gene TRBJ2-1, with D uncertain. Trimming took off 5 bases at V and 3 bases at J, with 17 bases between the two ends. The CDR3 is 16 amino acids. Per germline, CDR1 SGHVS and CDR2 FNYEAQ. The CDR3 DNA sequence: TGTGCCAGCAGCCGACCTCGGCCCGTATTCTACAATGAGCAGTTCTTC. It translates to CASSRPRPVFYNEQFF. The full variable domain, in which reference TRBV7-6 and TRBJ2-1 provide the parts outside the CDR3, is GAGVSQSPRYKVTKRGQDVALRCDPISGHVSLYWYRQALGQGPEFLTYFNYEAQQDKSGLPNDRFSAERPEGSISTLTIQRTEQRDSAMYRCASSRPRPVFYNEQFFGPGTRLTVL.

Ten or more counts support this clone. V usage is TRBV18 and J usage is TRBJ1-2; weak D call: TRBD1 (5 bases). Trimming took off 4 bases at V and 4 bases at J, with 7 bases between the two ends. CDR1 and CDR2 from the germline V gene are KGHSH and LQKENI. The CDR3 covers 12 residues. The CDR3 sequence: CASSQDSYGYTF. DNA for the CDR3: TGTGCCAGCTCACAAGACAGCTATGGCTACACCTTC.

This clone was seen ten or more times. This chain uses TRBV10-3 with TRBJ1-3, with no clear D. Germline lookup yields CDR1 ENHRY and CDR2 SYGVKD. This CDR3 contains 12 residues. Trimming removed 0 bases at V and 3 bases at J, with 0 bases between. The CDR3 nucleotides are TGTGCCATCAGTGAGTCTGGAAACACCATATATTTT. It specifies CAISESGNTIYF.

The chain employs TRBV7-9 and TRBJ1-2, with D tentatively TRBD1 (5 bases). The CDR3 totals 14 residues. Germline V gene lookup returns CDR1 SEHNR and CDR2 FQNEAQ (reference sequence). Trimming shortened V by 3 bases and J by 6 bases, and 14 bases separated the two germline ends. CDR3 sequence (DNA): TGTGCCAGCAGCTTTCAAACCACAGGAGATGGCTACACCTTC. Translated, it gives CASSFQTTGDGYTF.

The chain is built from TRBV27 and TRBJ1-2; unclear D gene. V lost 0 bases and J lost 8, with 13 bases in between. The length of the CDR3 is 14 residues. From germline, CDR1 is MNHEY and CDR2 SMNVEV (reference sequence). The CDR3 region is CASSLSRQDRGYTF. CDR3 nucleotide sequence: TGTGCCAGCAGTTTATCGAGGCAGGATAGAGGCTACACCTTC.

This clone showed up just a few times. The V call is TRBV5-1, the J call TRBJ2-5, with 14 bases aligning to TRBD2. After removal of 4 bases from V and 4 bases from J, the junction contained 6 bases not matched to a gene. The CDR3 runs to 16 residues. CDR1 and CDR2 (germline): SGHRS, YFSETQ. The CDR3 DNA reads as TGCGCCAGCAGCCCGGGGACTAGCGGGAGTGGAGAGACCCAGTACTTC. Residues: CASSPGTSGSGETQYF.

V gene TRBV2 combines with J gene TRBJ2-5; the D call may be TRBD1 or TRBD2 (5 bases each). The germline gives CDR1 SNHLY, CDR2 FYNNEI. The CDR3 has 13 residues. V was cut by 4 bases and J by 5 bases, with 11 bases left in between. In DNA form, the CDR3 reads TGTGCCAGCAGTGCCCAAGAGGGGGAGACCCAGTACTTC. This gives the protein CASSAQEGETQYF.

This clone was seen once. V and J are TRBV7-9 and TRBJ2-7; 9 bases line up with TRBD2. Trimming removed 6 bases from V and 5 bases from J; junction bases left unmatched: 8. Germline CDR1 SEHNR, CDR2 FQNEAQ (reference sequence). The length of the CDR3 is 14 residues. CDR3 sequence (DNA): TGTGCCAGCAGTAGCGGGAGTTTCTACCACGAGCAGTACTTC. This gives the protein CASSSGSFYHEQYF.

The V call is TRBV18, the J call TRBJ1-1; 7 nucleotides match TRBD1. The CDR3 has 12 amino acids. V lost 6 bases, J lost 10 bases, and 8 bases stayed unmatched. The germline V gene has CDR1 KGHSH and CDR2 LQKENI. The chain's CDR3 is CASSPGGKVAFF. The DNA for the CDR3 is TGTGCCAGCTCTCCAGGGGGAAAGGTAGCTTTCTTT.

This chain links TRBV4-1 with TRBJ1-1, with 7 bases fitting TRBD1. The trim removed 3 bases at V and 6 bases at J, leaving 4 bases unmatched. CDR1 and CDR2 (germline): MGHRA, YSYEKL. CDR3 length equals 13 residues. CDR3 region: CASSQPGGAEAFF. CDR3 DNA sequence: TGCGCCAGCAGCCAGCCAGGGGGTGCTGAAGCTTTCTTT.

The chain is built from TRBV29-1 and TRBJ2-3, with a tentative D call TRBD2 (5 bases). CDR1 and CDR2 from the germline V gene are SQVTM and ANQGSEA. Trimming took off 8 bases at V and 1 base at J, with 13 bases between the two ends. The CDR3 totals 13 residues. CDR3 amino acids: CSSGISGTDTQYF. Written as DNA, the CDR3 is TGCAGCTCCGGGATCTCAGGCACAGATACGCAGTATTTT.

This clone was picked up one time. The rearrangement joins TRBV20-1 to TRBJ2-5; D gene ambiguous. Germline CDR1 DFQATT, CDR2 SNEGSKA (reference sequence). This CDR3 has 10 amino acids. Trimming stripped 6 bases from V and 8 bases from J, with 10 bases between. CDR3 in amino acids: CSALDVTQYF. The CDR3 region has the DNA TGCAGTGCCCTAGATGTCACCCAGTACTTC.

The chain employs TRBV27 and TRBJ2-7; D possibly corresponds to TRBD1 (5 bases). Germline V gene sequence: CDR1 MNHEY, CDR2 SMNVEV (reference sequence). The CDR3 runs 18 residues. V shed 5 bases and J shed 0 bases, with 23 bases lying between them. The CDR3 here is CASSRTNRRQTSSYEQYF. CDR3 in DNA: TGTGCCAGCAGTCGAACCAACAGGAGACAGACGAGCTCCTACGAGCAGTACTTC.

This clone has more than one count but fewer than ten. The V and J genes are TRBV18 and TRBJ1-1; 7 positions agree with TRBD1. Germline CDR1 KGHSH, CDR2 LQKENI. The CDR3 spans 12 residues. V was pared by 4 bases and J by 4 bases, with 0 bases of the junction left unmatched. The CDR3 loop reads CASSQGATEAFF. For the CDR3, the DNA is TGTGCCAGCTCACAGGGGGCCACTGAAGCTTTCTTT.

This clone was seen only a few times. The V call is TRBV5-1, the J call TRBJ2-7, with D maybe TRBD2 (6 bases). The CDR3 contains 13 residues. V was pared by 8 bases and J by 0 bases, with 12 bases between. Germline lookup yields CDR1 SGHRS and CDR2 YFSETQ. This CDR3 reads CASGDWSSYEQYF. The CDR3, as DNA: TGCGCCAGTGGGGACTGGAGCTCCTACGAGCAGTACTTC.